This T cell receptor beta chain was recovered during a study of shared clonotypes between healthy human individuals. This CDR3 has 13 residues. CDR1 SGDLS and CDR2 YYNGEE come from the germline V gene. Trimming stripped 4 bases from V and 7 bases from J, with 11 bases between. Sequencing used immunoSEQ multiplex PCR; TCRdb keeps in-frame clones, though not all of them. The sample has about 690,000 clones, about nine tenths seen once. Sequenced material: memory CD8+ T cells from PBMCs. Documented subset: CD45RO+ cells pooled with CCR7-negative TemRA cells. The sequence came from a man aged 18 to 29 in good health. Some clones in this sample may be carry-over from other donors' samples. The chain combines TRBV9 with TRBJ2-2; D is undetermined. CDR3 loop: CASSPAVVGELFF. The CDR3 nucleotides are TGTGCCAGCAGCCCCGCCGTGGTCGGGGAGCTGTTTTTT.